This T cell receptor (beta chain) was retrieved from a study of blood T cell repertoires in COVID-19. Study information: COVID-19 samples, acute and convalescent, were from the United States, Italy and Spain. Sources were T cells, B-cell-depleted T cells, or PBMCs; the material itself was cDNA or gDNA.

This CDR3 has 13 residues. V was clipped by 6 bases and J by 1 base, with 9 bases between them. Authors' processing steps: Quantification of nucleated cells was approximated via reference gene primer amplification. Sequenced by immunoSEQ multiplex PCR; TCRdb stores in-frame clones only, minus some. The V and J calls and clone size are taken from that table; D and trimming were inferred from the DNA. The sample includes 300,000 or so clones, roughly 88% of them seen just once. The sample consisted of peripheral blood. This clonotype was sampled from a woman in her 30s who had recovered from COVID-19. This chain links TRBV12-3 or TRBV12-4 with TRBJ1-1, with no clear D. CDR3 DNA: TGTGCCAGCAGCTTTCCGAGGAACACTGAAGCTTTCTTT. Translated, it gives CASSFPRNTEAFF.